The 25 T cell receptor beta chains presented below share a single source sample, sequenced in a study of T-cell memory formation after mild COVID-19. From the 5' RACE reads, TCRdb called clonotypes with MiXCR, one entry per CDR3 protein. The table has 300,000 to 350,000 distinct CDR3 sequences, 13% to 15% seen once; the top ten hold approximately 22%. The sequenced material came from PBMCs or a T cell subset sorted from them (not recorded which). These receptors came from a man younger than 30 who had mild COVID-19 (a few samples of this study predate the infection). Cell type and time point are not known.

J is TRBJ2-5 and V is TRBV10-3, with TRBD1 identical over 8 bases. Germline V CDR1 and CDR2: ENHRY, SYGVKD. The CDR3 contains 15 residues. The ends lost 4 bases at V and 5 bases at J; junction bases unmatched: 9. In DNA, the CDR3 is TGTGCCATCAGTGCCGCAGGGGGCGCCCGGGAGACCCAGTACTTC. Its translation: CAISAAGGARETQYF.

The rearrangement uses TRBV24-1 and TRBJ2-3, with D perhaps given as TRBD1 or TRBD2 (5 bases each). Germline values: CDR1 KGHDR, CDR2 SFDVKD. The CDR3 has 14 amino acids. The ends were cut back, 3 bases at V and 5 bases at J, with 11 bases in the middle. In nucleotides, the CDR3 is TGTGCCACCAGTGATCATGGGGGAAGAGATACGCAGTATTTT. This sequence encodes CATSDHGGRDTQYF.

This clonotype was seen only a few times. V usage is TRBV5-6 and J usage is TRBJ1-5; D is unresolved. The V gene's germline CDR1 is SGHDT and CDR2 YYEEEE. This CDR3 contains 15 residues. Trimming removed 2 bases at V and 0 bases at J, with 9 bases between. The CDR3 loop is CASSFWGFSNQPQHF. The CDR3 DNA reads TGTGCCAGCAGCTTTTGGGGATTTAGCAATCAGCCCCAGCATTTT.

The rearrangement joins TRBV6-5 to TRBJ2-2, with D unresolved. With 1 base removed from V and 7 bases from J, the gap between germline ends came to 10 bases. The length of the CDR3 is 14 residues. Germline CDR1 is MNHEY and CDR2 is SVGAGI. This chain's CDR3 is CASSYYDEGGELFF. The DNA for the CDR3 is TGTGCCAGCAGTTACTATGATGAAGGCGGGGAGCTGTTTTTT.

The chain couples TRBV12-3 or TRBV12-4 to TRBJ1-1; D remains ambiguous. The CDR3 totals 12 residues. Deletions cut 5 bases from V and 12 bases from J, with 16 bases between. The CDR3 sequence: CASSGLDRIPFF. CDR3 bases: TGTGCCAGCAGTGGTCTGGACCGGATCCCTTTCTTT.

There are a few counts of this clonotype. The CDR3 DNA follows: TGTGCCAGCAGTTACTATACCAGGGAGAAAGCTTTCTTT. Amino acid sequence: CASSYYTREKAFF. The chain recombines TRBV6-2 or TRBV6-3 with TRBJ1-1; TRBD1 is a possible D gene (5 bases). The germline gives CDR1 MNHEY, CDR2 SVGEGT. This CDR3 contains 13 residues. With 1 base removed from V and 9 bases from J, the gap between germline ends came to 12 bases.

A few counts support this clonotype. The chain joins TRBV6-2 or TRBV6-3 to TRBJ1-5; TRBD1 agrees at 11 bases. From germline, CDR1 is MNHEY and CDR2 SVGEGT. This CDR3 has 16 residues. The V and J ends lost 5 bases and 7 bases, in that order; junction bases with no gene match: 10. This CDR3 is CASSPRGTGGYQPQHF. The CDR3 nucleotides read TGTGCCAGCAGTCCCCGTGGGACAGGGGGTTACCAGCCCCAGCATTTT.

This rearrangement joins TRBV9 to TRBJ2-7; 7 bases fit TRBD1. This CDR3 is 14 amino acids long. Germline trimming cut 1 base from V and 1 base from J; bases unmatched to any gene: 2. Germline CDR1 and CDR2: SGDLS and YYNGEE. Here the CDR3 DNA reads TGTGCCAGCAGCGTAACAGGGGCGTCCTACGAGCAGTACTTC. Protein: CASSVTGASYEQYF.

This clonotype came up a few times. The V gene is TRBV27, the J gene TRBJ2-5, with TRBD1 matching over 8 bases. Germline V lookup: CDR1 MNHEY, CDR2 SMNVEV (reference sequence). Trimming removed 6 bases from V and 7 bases from J; junction bases left unmatched: 7. The CDR3 is 13 residues long. The CDR3 DNA follows: TGTGCCAGCAGGCCAGGGGGCGGGGTGACCCAGTACTTC. This encodes CASRPGGGVTQYF.

The gene calls are TRBV20-1 and TRBJ2-7; weak D call: TRBD2 (6 bases). The V gene's germline CDR1 is DFQATT and CDR2 SNEGSKA (reference sequence). V lost 1 base and J lost 2, with 12 bases in between. The CDR3 length is 14 residues. DNA for the CDR3: TGCAGTGCTAGAGCGGGACTGCCGACCTACGAGCAGTACTTC. Translation gives CSARAGLPTYEQYF.

The chain employs TRBV7-2 and TRBJ1-2; D is unclear. The CDR3 contains 12 residues. V was cut by 0 bases and J by 3 bases, with 2 bases left in between. Germline lookup yields CDR1 SGHTA and CDR2 FQGNSA. CDR3 bases: TGTGCCAGCAGCTTAGCATACTATGGCTACACCTTC. Its protein is CASSLAYYGYTF.

The chain carries TRBV13 and TRBJ1-5, with D hard to call. The CDR3 covers 12 residues. Trimming shortened V by 2 bases and J by 13 bases, and 12 bases separated the two germline ends. CDR1 PRHDT and CDR2 FYEKMQ come from the germline V gene (reference sequence). The CDR3 region has the DNA TGTGCCAGCAGCTTATCTTCGGGTTCTCAGCATTTT. Translated: CASSLSSGSQHF. Supplemented by reference TRBV13 and TRBJ1-5, the full variable domain reads AAGVIQSPRHLIKEKRETATLKCYPIPRHDTVYWYQQGPGQDPQFLISFYEKMQSDKGSIPDRFSAQQFSDYHSELNMSSLELGDSALYFCASSLSSGSQHFGDGTRLSIL.

The V and J genes are TRBV4-1 and TRBJ2-5, with TRBD2 matching 10 bases. There are 17 residues in the CDR3. Per the germline V gene, CDR1 is MGHRA and CDR2 is YSYEKL. J gave up 3 bases and V 4 bases, and 11 bases lay outside the gene matches. CDR3 loop: CASSPIGRTSGEETQYF. CDR3 nucleotide sequence: TGCGCCAGCAGCCCTATAGGAAGGACTAGCGGTGAAGAGACCCAGTACTTC.

This chain connects TRBV20-1 to TRBJ1-6; D is possibly TRBD1 (6 bases). The CDR3 is made up of 14 amino acids. The V and J ends lost 3 bases and 9 bases respectively, with 15 bases between them. Germline CDR1 reads DFQATT; CDR2 reads SNEGSKA (reference sequence). The CDR3 reads CSASPGGGGSPLHF. The CDR3 nucleotides are TGCAGTGCTAGTCCCGGGGGCGGCGGTTCACCCCTCCACTTT.

This clonotype was recorded at least ten times. This rearrangement joins TRBV12-3 or TRBV12-4 to TRBJ2-5; 9 nucleotides agree with TRBD1. Unmatched junction bases numbered 4, after V lost 6 bases and J lost 5 bases. There are 13 residues in the CDR3. The DNA of the CDR3 is TGTGCCAGCAGGTACAGGGGGCCGGAGACCCAGTACTTC. It is translated as CASRYRGPETQYF.

The rearrangement joins TRBV2 to TRBJ1-6; possibly TRBD1 for D (5 bases). Germline CDR1 is SNHLY and CDR2 is FYNNEI. CDR3 length: 15 residues. V lost 7 bases to trimming and J lost 2 bases, with 12 bases between them. Here the CDR3 DNA reads TGTGCCAGCATCCGACAGAGTCCCTATAATTCACCCCTCCACTTT. Translation: CASIRQSPYNSPLHF.

This clonotype was observed a handful of times. The chain uses TRBV3-1 and TRBJ1-2; D is possibly TRBD1 (6 bases). Germline V lookup: CDR1 LGHDT, CDR2 YNNKEL (reference sequence). The CDR3 sequence is 14 residues long. V was cut by 3 bases and J by 2 bases, with 10 bases left in between. The CDR3 DNA reads TGTGCCAGCAGCCAGGACAGCATAAACTATGGCTACACCTTC. The encoded protein is CASSQDSINYGYTF.

V gene TRBV6-2 or TRBV6-3 combines with J gene TRBJ1-2, with 8 positions matching TRBD1. CDR1 and CDR2 from the germline V gene are MNHEY and SVGEGT. V lost 4 bases to trimming and J lost 5 bases; unmatched junction nucleotides: 3. The CDR3 totals 13 residues. The CDR3 loop is CASSWYRGYGYTF. The DNA for the CDR3 is TGTGCCAGCAGTTGGTACAGGGGGTATGGCTACACCTTC.

The J gene is TRBJ1-5, the V gene TRBV7-2; 8 positions match TRBD1. Germline V lookup: CDR1 SGHTA, CDR2 FQGNSA. CDR3 size: 15 residues. J was trimmed by 6 bases and V by 1 base; bases with no gene match: 5. CDR3 residues: CASSLEVRGPQPQHF. CDR3 nucleotides: TGTGCCAGCAGCTTAGAAGTCAGGGGGCCTCAGCCCCAGCATTTT. The entire variable domain, with the rest obtained from reference TRBV7-2 and TRBJ1-5, is as follows: GAGVSQSPSNKVTEKGKDVELRCDPISGHTALYWYRQSLGQGLEFLIYFQGNSAPDKSGLPSDRFSAERTGGSVSTLTIQRTQQEDSAVYLCASSLEVRGPQPQHFGDGTRLSIL.

This chain uses TRBV7-2 with TRBJ1-5; tentative D call: TRBD1 (6 bases). This CDR3 comprises 12 residues. In germline, CDR1 is SGHTA, CDR2 FQGNSA. Trimming took off 2 bases at V and 13 bases at J, with 12 bases between the two ends. The CDR3 spells CASSLRDGQQHF. CDR3 DNA: TGTGCCAGCAGCTTAAGGGACGGACAGCAGCATTTT.

This clonotype was seen a handful of times. The chain's CDR3 is CASSLTPGSEQYV. The CDR3 nucleotides read TGTGCCAGTAGTCTAACACCAGGGAGCGAGCAGTACGTC. The J gene is TRBJ2-7, the V gene TRBV19, with D perhaps assigned TRBD1 or TRBD2 (5 bases each). V lost 5 bases and J lost 6, with 14 bases in between. Germline V lookup: CDR1 LNHDA, CDR2 SQIVND (reference sequence). This CDR3 comprises 13 residues.

The chain employs TRBV5-1 and TRBJ2-3; the match to TRBD1 covers 8 bases. The CDR3 is 15 amino acids. Germline CDR1 SGHRS, CDR2 YFSETQ. The junction had 0 bases not matched to a gene; V was cut back by 0 bases and J by 0 bases. CDR3 sequence (DNA): TGCGCCAGCAGCTTGGGGGACAGGAGCACAGATACGCAGTATTTT. It yields the protein CASSLGDRSTDTQYF.

This rearrangement joins TRBV7-6 to TRBJ1-2; maybe TRBD1 (5 bases). The CDR3 consists of 17 residues. Per germline, CDR1 SGHVS and CDR2 FNYEAQ. Trimming removed 5 bases from V and 4 bases from J, with 23 bases in between. CDR3 amino acids: CASSPSRLPGPTYGYTF. CDR3 nucleotide sequence: TGTGCCAGCAGCCCATCCAGATTGCCGGGACCAACCTATGGCTACACCTTC. Based on the CDR3 plus reference TRBV7-6 and TRBJ1-2, the full variable domain is GAGVSQSPRYKVTKRGQDVALRCDPISGHVSLYWYRQALGQGPEFLTYFNYEAQQDKSGLPNDRFSAERPEGSISTLTIQRTEQRDSAMYRCASSPSRLPGPTYGYTFGSGTRLTVV.

The chain combines TRBV7-3 with TRBJ2-5; the D gene is possibly TRBD1 (5 bases). Germline V lookup: CDR1 SGHTA, CDR2 FQGTGA. V lost 5 bases and J 5 bases, leaving 15 bases between the germline ends. This CDR3 has 14 residues. The CDR3 sequence is CASSPGSVSETQYF. The DNA for the CDR3 is TGTGCCAGCAGCCCAGGGTCTGTTTCGGAGACCCAGTACTTC.

The chain links TRBV7-2 to TRBJ2-5; D perhaps matches TRBD2 (7 bases). Germline V gene lookup returns CDR1 SGHTA and CDR2 FQGNSA. V lost 5 bases, J lost 4 bases, and 17 bases lay in between. This CDR3 has 15 residues. The CDR3 region is CASSPKGRGGETQYF. The CDR3 DNA reads TGTGCCAGCAGCCCCAAAGGAAGGGGGGGAGAGACCCAGTACTTC. Using reference TRBV7-2 and TRBJ2-5 for the parts outside the CDR3, the full variable domain is GAGVSQSPSNKVTEKGKDVELRCDPISGHTALYWYRQSLGQGLEFLIYFQGNSAPDKSGLPSDRFSAERTGGSVSTLTIQRTQQEDSAVYLCASSPKGRGGETQYFGPGTRLLVL.